The 9 T cell receptor beta chains below were found in one sample sequenced in a study of cytomegalovirus exposure and HLA in healthy donors (dated by TCRdb to 2015 to 2018). The receptor library was made with the immunoSEQ multiplex PCR assay. TCRdb retrieved this table from immuneACCESS and kept in-frame rearrangements only. Not all clones are present; in checked studies, unresolved V genes account for under half, and no reason is known for the remainder. The table for this sample lists about 140,000 clones; about 95% of them were counted only once. The ten largest clones represent 1.5% to 2% of the sample. Specimen: PBMCs. The receptors stem from a man younger than 35 in good health and CMV-seropositive.

The V gene is TRBV5-4, the J gene TRBJ2-1, with TRBD2 matching 8 bases. Germline-derived CDR1 and CDR2 are SGHNT and YYREEE (reference sequence). V gave up 5 bases and J gave up 6 bases; unmatched junction bases: 10. This CDR3 comprises 15 residues. The DNA of the CDR3 is TGTGCCAGCAGGCCGGACGCGGGAGGCAGCAATGAGCAGTTCTTC. It yields the protein CASRPDAGGSNEQFF. The complete variable domain, with remaining parts taken from reference TRBV5-4 and TRBJ2-1, reads ETGVTQSPTHLIKTRGQQVTLRCSSQSGHNTVSWYQQALGQGPQFIFQYYREEENGRGNFPPRFSGLQFPNYSSELNVNALELDDSALYLCASRPDAGGSNEQFFGPGTRLTVL.

The chain has TRBV6-5 and TRBJ2-5; 9 bases map to TRBD2. The CDR3 length is 15 residues. Germline V CDR1 and CDR2: MNHEY, SVGAGI. The V and J ends lost 1 base and 5 bases, in that order; junction bases with no gene match: 5. In DNA, the CDR3 is TGTGCCAGCAGTTACTGGCGGGAGGGATCCGAGACCCAGTACTTC. Amino acids: CASSYWREGSETQYF.

The chain uses TRBV11-2 and TRBJ2-7, with a weak D call TRBD2 (5 bases). This CDR3 comprises 17 residues. V gave up 1 base and J gave up 2 bases, with 18 bases separating them. Germline CDR1 SGHAT, CDR2 FQNNGV. CDR3 DNA: TGTGCCAGCAGCTTAGTTGCGCTTGCGGGTTCAGCCTACGAGCAGTACTTC. Translation: CASSLVALAGSAYEQYF.

The rearrangement joins TRBV6-1 to TRBJ1-2; a possible D gene is TRBD1 (6 bases). Trimming took 5 bases from V and 8 from J, leaving 15 bases between them. CDR1 and CDR2 (germline): MNHNS, SASEGT. This CDR3 is built from 13 residues. The CDR3 protein is CASSPTGGRGYTF. CDR3 nucleotides: TGTGCCAGCAGTCCCACGGGGGGCCGGGGCTACACCTTC.

The V call is TRBV6-6, the J call TRBJ2-7; 9 bases fit TRBD2. After removal of 2 bases from V and 4 bases from J, the junction contained 6 bases not matched to a gene. The CDR3 loop spans 15 amino acids. Germline-derived CDR1 and CDR2 are MNHNY and SVGAGI (reference sequence). CDR3 residues: CASSYVAGELYEQYF. CDR3 DNA sequence: TGTGCCAGCAGTTACGTAGCGGGAGAACTATACGAGCAGTACTTC.

The chain has TRBV7-6 and TRBJ2-3; D gene ambiguous. Germline CDR1 is SGHVS and CDR2 is FNYEAQ. V was trimmed by 3 bases and J by 5 bases, leaving 6 bases between them. The CDR3 spans 12 residues. CDR3 DNA: TGTGCCAGCAGCTTGATAGAAGATACGCAGTATTTT. Translating gives CASSLIEDTQYF.

The genes are TRBV9 and TRBJ2-2; 7 bases align to TRBD2. Germline V gene sequence: CDR1 SGDLS, CDR2 YYNGEE. V gave up 0 bases and J gave up 7 bases; unmatched junction bases: 3. This CDR3 contains 14 residues. CDR3 loop: CASSVGLAGGELFF. CDR3 nucleotide sequence: TGTGCCAGCAGCGTAGGACTAGCTGGCGGGGAGCTGTTTTTT. The full variable domain, rest sourced from reference TRBV9 and TRBJ2-2, is DSGVTQTPKHLITATGQRVTLRCSPRSGDLSVYWYQQSLDQGLQFLIQYYNGEERAKGNILERFSAQQFPDLHSELNLSSLELGDSALYFCASSVGLAGGELFFGEGSRLTVL.

The chain is built from TRBV4-1 and TRBJ2-3; tentative D call: TRBD1 (5 bases). Per the germline V gene, CDR1 is MGHRA and CDR2 is YSYEKL. Trimming took off 2 bases at V and 1 base at J, with 7 bases between the two ends. CDR3 length: 14 amino acids. CDR3 sequence (DNA): TGCGCCAGCAGCCAATTGACAGGCACAGATACGCAGTATTTT. This encodes CASSQLTGTDTQYF.

The chain combines TRBV28 with TRBJ2-7; 9 bases are shared with TRBD1. The junction had 14 bases not matched to a gene; V was cut back by 5 bases and J by 3 bases. This CDR3 has 17 amino acids. CDR1 and CDR2 from the germline V gene are MDHEN and SYDVKM. The CDR3 reads CASSAIAYRGPHYEQYF. The CDR3, as DNA: TGTGCCAGCAGTGCAATAGCCTACAGGGGGCCCCACTACGAGCAGTACTTC.